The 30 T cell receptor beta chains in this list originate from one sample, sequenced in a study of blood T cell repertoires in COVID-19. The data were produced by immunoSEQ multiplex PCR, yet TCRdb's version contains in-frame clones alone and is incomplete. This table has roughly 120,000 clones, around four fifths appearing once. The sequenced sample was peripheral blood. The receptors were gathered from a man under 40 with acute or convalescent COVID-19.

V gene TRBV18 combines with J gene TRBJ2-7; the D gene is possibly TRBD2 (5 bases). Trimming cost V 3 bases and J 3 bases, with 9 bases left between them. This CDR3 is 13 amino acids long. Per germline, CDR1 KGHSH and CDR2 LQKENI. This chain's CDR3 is CASSPPTSYEQYV. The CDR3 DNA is TGTGCCAGCTCACCTCCAACTAGCTACGAGCAGTACGTC.

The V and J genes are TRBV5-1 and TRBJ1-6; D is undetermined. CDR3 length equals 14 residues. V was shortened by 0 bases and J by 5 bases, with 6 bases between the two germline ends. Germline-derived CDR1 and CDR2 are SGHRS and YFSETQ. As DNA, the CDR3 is TGCGCCAGCAGCTTGGGAGTGGATAATTCACCCCTCCACTTT. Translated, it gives CASSLGVDNSPLHF.

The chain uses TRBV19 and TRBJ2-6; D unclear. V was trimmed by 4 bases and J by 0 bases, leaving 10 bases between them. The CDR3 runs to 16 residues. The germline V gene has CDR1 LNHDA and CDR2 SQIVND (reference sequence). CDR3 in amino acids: CASSNPSLSGANVLTF. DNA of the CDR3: TGTGCCAGTAGTAACCCATCACTCTCTGGGGCCAACGTCCTGACTTTC.

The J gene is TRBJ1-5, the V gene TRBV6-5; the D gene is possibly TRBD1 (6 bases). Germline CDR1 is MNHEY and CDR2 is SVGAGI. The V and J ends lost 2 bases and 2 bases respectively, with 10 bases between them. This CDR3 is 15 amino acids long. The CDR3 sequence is CASSYDRSGNQPQHF. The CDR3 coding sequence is TGTGCCAGCAGTTACGACAGGTCCGGCAATCAGCCCCAGCATTTT.

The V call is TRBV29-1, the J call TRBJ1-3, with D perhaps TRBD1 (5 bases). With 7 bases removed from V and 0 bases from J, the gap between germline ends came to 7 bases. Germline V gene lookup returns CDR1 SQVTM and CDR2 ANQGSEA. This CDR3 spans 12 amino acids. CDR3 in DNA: TGCAGCGCTAGGGGCTCTGGAAACACCATATATTTT. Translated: CSARGSGNTIYF.

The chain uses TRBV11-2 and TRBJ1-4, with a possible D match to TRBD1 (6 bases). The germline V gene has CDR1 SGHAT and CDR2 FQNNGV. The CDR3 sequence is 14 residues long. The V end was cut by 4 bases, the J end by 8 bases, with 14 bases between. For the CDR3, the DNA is TGTGCCAGCAGCTCCATACAGGGTCGGGAAAAACTGTTTTTT. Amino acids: CASSSIQGREKLFF.

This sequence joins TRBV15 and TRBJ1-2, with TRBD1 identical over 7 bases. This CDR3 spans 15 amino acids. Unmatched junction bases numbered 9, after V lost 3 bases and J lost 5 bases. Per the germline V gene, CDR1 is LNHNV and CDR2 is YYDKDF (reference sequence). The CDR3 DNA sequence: TGTGCCACCAGCAGCGCCGGGACAGCGTTTTATGGCTACACCTTC. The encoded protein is CATSSAGTAFYGYTF.

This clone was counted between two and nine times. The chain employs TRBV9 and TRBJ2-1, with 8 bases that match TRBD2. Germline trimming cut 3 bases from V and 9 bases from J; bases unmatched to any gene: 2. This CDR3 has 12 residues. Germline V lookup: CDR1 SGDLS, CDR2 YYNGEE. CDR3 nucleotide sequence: TGTGCCAGCAGCGCTAGCGGGTTTGAGCAGTTCTTC. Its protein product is CASSASGFEQFF.

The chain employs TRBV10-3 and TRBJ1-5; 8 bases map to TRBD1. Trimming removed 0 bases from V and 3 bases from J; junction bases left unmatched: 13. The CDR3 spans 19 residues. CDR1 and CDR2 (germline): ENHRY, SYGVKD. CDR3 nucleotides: TGTGCCATCAGTGAGTCTTGGACAGGGTACGGTGAAAACAATCAGCCCCAGCATTTT. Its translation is CAISESWTGYGENNQPQHF.

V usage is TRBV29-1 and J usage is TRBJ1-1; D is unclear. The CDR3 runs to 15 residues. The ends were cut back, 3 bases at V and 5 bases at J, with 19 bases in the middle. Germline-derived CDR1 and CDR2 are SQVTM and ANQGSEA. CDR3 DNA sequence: TGCAGCGTTGATACTGAACGCGGCCTTCTGACTGAAGCTTTCTTT. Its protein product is CSVDTERGLLTEAFF.

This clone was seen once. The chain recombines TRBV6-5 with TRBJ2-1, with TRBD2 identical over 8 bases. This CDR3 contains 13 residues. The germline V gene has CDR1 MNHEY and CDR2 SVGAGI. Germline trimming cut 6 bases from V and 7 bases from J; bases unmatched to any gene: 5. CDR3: CASRGTSYNEQFF. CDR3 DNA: TGTGCCAGCAGAGGGACTAGTTATAATGAGCAGTTCTTC.

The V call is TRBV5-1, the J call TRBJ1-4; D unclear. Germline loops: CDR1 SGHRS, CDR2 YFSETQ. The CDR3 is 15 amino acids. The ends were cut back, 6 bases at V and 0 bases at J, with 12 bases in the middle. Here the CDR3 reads CASTFTDTTNEKLFF. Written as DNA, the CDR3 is TGCGCCAGCACCTTTACCGACACAACTAATGAAAAACTGTTTTTT.

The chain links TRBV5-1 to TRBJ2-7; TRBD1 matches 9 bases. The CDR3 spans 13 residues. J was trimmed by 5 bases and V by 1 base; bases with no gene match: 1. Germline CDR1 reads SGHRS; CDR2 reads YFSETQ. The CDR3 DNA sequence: TGCGCCAGCAGCTTGAGACAGGGGGACGAGCAGTACTTC. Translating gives CASSLRQGDEQYF. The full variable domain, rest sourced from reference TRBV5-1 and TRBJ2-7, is KAGVTQTPRYLIKTRGQQVTLSCSPISGHRSVSWYQQTPGQGLQFLFEYFSETQRNKGNFPGRFSGRQFSNSRSEMNVSTLELGDSALYLCASSLRQGDEQYFGPGTRLTVT.

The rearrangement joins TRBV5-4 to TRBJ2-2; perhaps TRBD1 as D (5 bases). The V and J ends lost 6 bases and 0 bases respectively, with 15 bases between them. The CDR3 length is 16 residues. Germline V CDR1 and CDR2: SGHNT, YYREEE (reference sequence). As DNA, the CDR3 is TGTGCCAGCACGTCGATGGACACCCCGAACACCGGGGAGCTGTTTTTT. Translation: CASTSMDTPNTGELFF.

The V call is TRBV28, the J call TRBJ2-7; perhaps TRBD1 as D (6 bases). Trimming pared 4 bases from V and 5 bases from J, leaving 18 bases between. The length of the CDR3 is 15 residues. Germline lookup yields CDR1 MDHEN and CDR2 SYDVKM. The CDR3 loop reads CASSWNTGRGDEQYF. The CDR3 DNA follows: TGTGCCAGCAGTTGGAATACAGGGAGAGGAGACGAGCAGTACTTC.

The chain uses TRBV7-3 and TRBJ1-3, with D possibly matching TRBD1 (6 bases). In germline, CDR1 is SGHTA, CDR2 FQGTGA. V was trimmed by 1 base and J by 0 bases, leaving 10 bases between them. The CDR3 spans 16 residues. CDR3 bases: TGTGCCAGCAGCTTAAATGGGGGCGCCTCTGGAAACACCATATATTTT. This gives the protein CASSLNGGASGNTIYF.

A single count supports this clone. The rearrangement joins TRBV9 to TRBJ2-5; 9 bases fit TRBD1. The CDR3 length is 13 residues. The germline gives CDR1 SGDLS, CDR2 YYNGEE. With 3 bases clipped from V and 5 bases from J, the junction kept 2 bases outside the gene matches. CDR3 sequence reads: CASSADRGETQYF. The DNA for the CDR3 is TGTGCCAGCAGCGCGGACAGGGGTGAGACCCAGTACTTC.

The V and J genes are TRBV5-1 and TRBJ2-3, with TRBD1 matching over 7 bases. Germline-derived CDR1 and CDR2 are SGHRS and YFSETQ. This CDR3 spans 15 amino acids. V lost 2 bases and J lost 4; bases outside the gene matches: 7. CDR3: CASSFGDRSADTQYF. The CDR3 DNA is TGCGCCAGCAGCTTCGGGGACAGATCCGCAGATACGCAGTATTTT.

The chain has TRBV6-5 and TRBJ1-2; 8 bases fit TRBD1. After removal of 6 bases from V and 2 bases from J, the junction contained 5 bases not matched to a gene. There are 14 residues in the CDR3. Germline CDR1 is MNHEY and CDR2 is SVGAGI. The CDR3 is CASSDRDRNYGYTF. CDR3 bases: TGTGCCAGCAGCGACCGGGACAGGAACTATGGCTACACCTTC.

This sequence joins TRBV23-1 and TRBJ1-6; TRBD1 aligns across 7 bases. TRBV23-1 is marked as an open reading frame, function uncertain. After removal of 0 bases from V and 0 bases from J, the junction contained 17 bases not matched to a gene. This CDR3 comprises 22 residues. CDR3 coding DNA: TGCGCCAGCAGTCAATCGGCGTCCCTGGGACAGCTAACCGGCTCCTATAATTCACCCCTCCACTTT. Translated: CASSQSASLGQLTGSYNSPLHF.

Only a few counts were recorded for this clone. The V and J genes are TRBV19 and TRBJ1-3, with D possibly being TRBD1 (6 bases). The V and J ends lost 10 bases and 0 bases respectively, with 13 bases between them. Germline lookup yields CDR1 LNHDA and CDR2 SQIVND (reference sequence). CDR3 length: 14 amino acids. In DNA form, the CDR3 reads TGTGCCACTACGACAGGACTCTCTGGAAACACCATATATTTT. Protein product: CATTTGLSGNTIYF. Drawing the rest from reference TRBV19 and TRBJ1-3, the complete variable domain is DGGITQSPKYLFRKEGQNVTLSCEQNLNHDAMYWYRQDPGQGLRLIYYSQIVNDFQKGDIAEGYSVSREKKESFPLTVTSAQKNPTAFYLCATTTGLSGNTIYFGEGSWLTVV.

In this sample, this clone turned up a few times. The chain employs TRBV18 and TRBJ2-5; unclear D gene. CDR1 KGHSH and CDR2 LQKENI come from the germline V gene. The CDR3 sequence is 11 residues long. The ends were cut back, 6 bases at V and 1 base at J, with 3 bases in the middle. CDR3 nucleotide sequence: TGTGCCAGCTCCGGCCAAGAGACCCAGTACTTC. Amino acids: CASSGQETQYF.

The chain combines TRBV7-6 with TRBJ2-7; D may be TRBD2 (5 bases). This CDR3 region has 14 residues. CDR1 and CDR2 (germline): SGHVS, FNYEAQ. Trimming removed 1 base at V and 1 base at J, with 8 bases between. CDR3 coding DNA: TGTGCCAGCAGCTTAGATCCGGGGTCCTACGAGCAGTACTTC. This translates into CASSLDPGSYEQYF.

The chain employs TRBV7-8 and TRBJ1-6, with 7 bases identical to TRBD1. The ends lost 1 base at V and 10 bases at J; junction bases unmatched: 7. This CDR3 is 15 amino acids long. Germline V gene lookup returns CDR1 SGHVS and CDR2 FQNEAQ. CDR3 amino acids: CASSLVGRGSSPLHF. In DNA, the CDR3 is TGTGCCAGCAGCTTAGTGGGCAGGGGGAGCTCACCCCTCCACTTT.

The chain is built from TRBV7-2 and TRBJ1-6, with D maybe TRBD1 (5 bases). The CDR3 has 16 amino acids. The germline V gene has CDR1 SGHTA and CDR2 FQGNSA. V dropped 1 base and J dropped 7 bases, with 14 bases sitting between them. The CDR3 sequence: CASSLGAGLRNSPLHF. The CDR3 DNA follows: TGTGCCAGCAGCTTAGGGGCAGGGCTCCGCAATTCACCCCTCCACTTT.

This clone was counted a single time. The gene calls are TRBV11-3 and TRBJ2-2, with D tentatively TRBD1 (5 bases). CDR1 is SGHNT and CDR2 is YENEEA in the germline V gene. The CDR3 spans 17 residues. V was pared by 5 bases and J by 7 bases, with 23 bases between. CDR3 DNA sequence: TGTGCCAGCAGCCCCTCTATAGACAAGGGGTTTCACGGGGAGCTGTTTTTT. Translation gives CASSPSIDKGFHGELFF.

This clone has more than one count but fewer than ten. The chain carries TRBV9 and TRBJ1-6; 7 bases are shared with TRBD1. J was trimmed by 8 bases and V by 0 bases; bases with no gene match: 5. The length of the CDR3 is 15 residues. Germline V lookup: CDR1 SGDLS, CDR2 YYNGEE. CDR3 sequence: CASSVVGGADSPLHF. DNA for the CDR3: TGTGCCAGCAGCGTAGTAGGGGGCGCGGATTCACCCCTCCACTTT.

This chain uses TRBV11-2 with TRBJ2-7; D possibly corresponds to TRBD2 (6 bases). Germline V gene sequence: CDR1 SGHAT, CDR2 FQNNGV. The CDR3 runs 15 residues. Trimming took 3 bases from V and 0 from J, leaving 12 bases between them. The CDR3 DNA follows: TGTGCCAGCAGCTTCCCAGGCGGGGTCTCCTACGAGCAGTACTTC. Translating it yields CASSFPGGVSYEQYF.

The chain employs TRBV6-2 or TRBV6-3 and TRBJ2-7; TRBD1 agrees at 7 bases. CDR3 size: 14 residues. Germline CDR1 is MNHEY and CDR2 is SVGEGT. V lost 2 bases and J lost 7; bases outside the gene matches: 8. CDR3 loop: CASSYRGQPREQYF. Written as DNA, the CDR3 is TGTGCCAGCAGTTACCGGGGACAGCCTAGAGAGCAGTACTTC.

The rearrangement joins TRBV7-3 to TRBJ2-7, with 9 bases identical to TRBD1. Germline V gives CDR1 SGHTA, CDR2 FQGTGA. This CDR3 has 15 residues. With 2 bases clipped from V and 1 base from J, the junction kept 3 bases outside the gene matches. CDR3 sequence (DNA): TGTGCCAGCAGCTTACATGGGACAGGGTCCTACGAGCAGTACTTC. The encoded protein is CASSLHGTGSYEQYF.